Following are 10 T cell receptor beta chains from one sample sequenced in a study of cytomegalovirus exposure and HLA in healthy donors. PCR employed 60 Vbeta and 13 Jbeta primers. Clones were read by immunoSEQ multiplex PCR, and TCRdb kept only the in-frame ones, dropping some. Altogether 100,000 or so clones are present, around 80% being singletons, with the ten largest covering approximately 3.6%. Sequencing was performed on PBMCs. Every receptor here comes from a woman between 45 and 65 years old in good health and CMV-seropositive.

V usage is TRBV19 and J usage is TRBJ2-2; weak D call: TRBD1 (6 bases). Germline V gene sequence: CDR1 LNHDA, CDR2 SQIVND (reference sequence). The CDR3 runs to 15 residues. Trimming took off 3 bases at V and 1 base at J, with 9 bases between the two ends. This chain's CDR3 is CASSMGQMNTGELFF. CDR3 DNA: TGTGCCAGTAGTATGGGACAAATGAACACCGGGGAGCTGTTTTTT.

This clone was observed a handful of times. The CDR3 sequence: CASSAQVNTEAFF. DNA of the CDR3: TGTGCCAGCAGTGCACAGGTGAACACTGAAGCTTTCTTT. The genes are TRBV25-1 and TRBJ1-1; tentatively, D is TRBD1 (5 bases). This CDR3 has 13 residues. Germline V CDR1 and CDR2: MGHDK, SYGVNS. With 4 bases removed from V and 0 bases from J, the gap between germline ends came to 6 bases.

J is TRBJ2-2 and V is TRBV4-1; 7 positions agree with TRBD2. With 1 base clipped from V and 6 bases from J, the junction kept 8 bases outside the gene matches. The germline CDR1 and CDR2 sequences are MGHRA and YSYEKL. This CDR3 contains 16 residues. The CDR3 DNA sequence: TGCGCCAGCAGCCAAGGGGGGGGAGGGCCCGCCGGGGAGCTGTTTTTT. Translation gives CASSQGGGGPAGELFF.

The CDR3 DNA sequence: TGTGCCAGCAGCTCTTCTAATCTACTCTCCTACAATGAGCAGTTCTTC. Translating gives CASSSSNLLSYNEQFF. This chain connects TRBV11-3 to TRBJ2-1; D remains unclear. The CDR3 is 16 residues long. The V end was cut by 4 bases, the J end by 0 bases, with 13 bases between. Germline loops: CDR1 SGHNT, CDR2 YENEEA.

This chain connects TRBV15 to TRBJ2-5; 7 bases map to TRBD1. This CDR3 region has 15 residues. Germline loops: CDR1 LNHNV, CDR2 YYDKDF (reference sequence). J gave up 11 bases and V 4 bases, and 16 bases lay outside the gene matches. DNA for the CDR3: TGTGCCACCAGCACTACAGGGGTACGACCGTCCTGGCAGTACTTC. Translation: CATSTTGVRPSWQYF.

V gene TRBV5-4 combines with J gene TRBJ2-3, with 7 positions matching TRBD2. V shed 3 bases, J shed 2 bases, and the junction held 12 bases outside the gene matches. Per germline, CDR1 SGHNT and CDR2 YYREEE (reference sequence). CDR3 length equals 17 residues. CDR3 sequence reads: CASSSYTAGTFTDTQYF. In nucleotides, the CDR3 is TGTGCCAGCAGCTCGTACACAGCGGGGACCTTCACAGATACGCAGTATTTT.

This chain connects TRBV27 to TRBJ1-2; TRBD1 matches at 8 bases. V was pared by 7 bases and J by 9 bases, with 10 bases of the junction left unmatched. Germline V gene lookup returns CDR1 MNHEY and CDR2 SMNVEV (reference sequence). The CDR3 runs to 13 residues. The DNA for the CDR3 is TGTGCCAGCACCCCTCAGGGGGCGGGTAGCTACACCTTC. Translated, it gives CASTPQGAGSYTF.

This clone was seen a few times. The DNA of the CDR3 is TGTGCCAGCAGTTTACTGCCGAGGGCTGGGGCCAACGTCCTGACTTTC. Protein product: CASSLLPRAGANVLTF. This sequence joins TRBV27 and TRBJ2-6; possible D gene TRBD2, 5 bases. Trimming left V 2 bases short and J 2 bases short, with 10 bases between. The CDR3 loop spans 16 amino acids. CDR1 is MNHEY and CDR2 is SMNVEV in the germline V gene (reference sequence).

This clone was counted once. The chain recombines TRBV6-4 with TRBJ1-5; D remains ambiguous. This CDR3 is 13 amino acids long. Germline V gene sequence: CDR1 MRHNA, CDR2 SNTAGT. Deletions cut 3 bases from V and 3 bases from J, with 6 bases between. The CDR3 reads CASSESINQPQHF. CDR3 in DNA: TGTGCCAGCAGTGAGAGTATCAATCAGCCCCAGCATTTT.

This sequence joins TRBV2 and TRBJ2-4, with TRBD1 identical over 7 bases. This CDR3 is 13 amino acids long. Germline values: CDR1 SNHLY, CDR2 FYNNEI. The CDR3: CVIQGTTKNIQYF. The CDR3 nucleotides are TGTGTGATACAGGGGACGACCAAAAACATTCAGTACTTC. The whole variable domain, filled in from reference TRBV2 and TRBJ2-4, reads EPEVTQTPSHQVTQMGQEVILRCVPISNHLYFYWYRQILGQKVEFLVSFYNNEISEKSEIFDDQFSVERPDGSNFTLKIRSTKLEDSAMYFCVIQGTTKNIQYFGAGTRLSVL.